The 20 T cell receptor beta chains given below trace back to one sample, sequenced in a study of cytomegalovirus exposure and HLA in healthy donors. PCR employed 60 Vbeta and 13 Jbeta primers. Sequenced by immunoSEQ multiplex PCR; TCRdb stores in-frame clones only, minus some. The sample has about 110,000 clones, around 75% seen once. The specimen was PBMCs. Receptor source: a man in his thirties or forties in good health and CMV-seronegative.

This clone was detected only once. The chain couples TRBV28 to TRBJ2-7; possibly TRBD2 for D (5 bases). This CDR3 region has 12 residues. V was cut by 4 bases and J by 4 bases, with 8 bases left in between. Germline V gene sequence: CDR1 MDHEN, CDR2 SYDVKM. The chain's CDR3 is CASSSTRYEQYF. The CDR3 coding sequence is TGTGCCAGCAGTTCTACTAGGTACGAGCAGTACTTC.

In this sample, this clone turned up once. The chain combines TRBV2 with TRBJ2-7, with 8 nucleotides matching TRBD1. V was clipped by 1 base and J by 10 bases; unmatched bases: 12. This CDR3 contains 15 residues. Germline loops: CDR1 SNHLY, CDR2 FYNNEI. The CDR3 DNA reads TGTGCCAGCAGTGAAGAACTATTGGGACAGGATTATCAGTACTTC. This codes for CASSEELLGQDYQYF.

Notes on this clone: The germline gene is not matched at one end of the junction; a read error may be the cause. The V call is TRBV7-9, the J call TRBJ2-7, with D possibly matching TRBD2 (6 bases). The germline gives CDR1 SEHNR, CDR2 FQNEAQ (reference sequence). CDR3 length: 13 residues. CDR3 DNA sequence: TGTTCCAGCAGCTTACTAGCTGTCGACGAGCAGTACTTC. Translated, it gives CSSSLLAVDEQYF.

This sequence joins TRBV2 and TRBJ1-1; D not certain. V gave up 0 bases and J gave up 2 bases, with 10 bases separating them. The CDR3 totals 15 residues. CDR1 and CDR2 from the germline V gene are SNHLY and FYNNEI. CDR3 bases: TGTGCCAGCAGTGAAGCGCGTTTCTACAACACTGAAGCTTTCTTT. Translation gives CASSEARFYNTEAFF.

In this sample, this clone turned up once. This chain uses TRBV6-6 with TRBJ2-7; D may be TRBD1 (6 bases). Germline V gene sequence: CDR1 MNHNY, CDR2 SVGAGI (reference sequence). Trimming cost V 5 bases and J 0 bases, with 8 bases left between them. The CDR3 is 13 residues long. The CDR3 loop reads CASSKTGSYEQYF. The CDR3 DNA follows: TGTGCCAGCAGTAAGACAGGCTCCTACGAGCAGTACTTC.

The chain carries TRBV19 and TRBJ2-5, with TRBD1 as a possible D gene (5 bases). The end of the DNA aligns better with TRBJ2-7, so the J call may be wrong. This CDR3 has 13 residues. CDR1 and CDR2 from the germline V gene are LNHDA and SQIVND (reference sequence). Written as DNA, the CDR3 is TGTGCCAGTACAGGGCAGGCTCCCTACGAGCAGTACTTC. Its translation: CASTGQAPYEQYF.

J is TRBJ1-4 and V is TRBV18, with TRBD1 identical over 7 bases. CDR1 and CDR2 (germline): KGHSH, LQKENI. Germline trimming cut 3 bases from V and 8 bases from J; bases unmatched to any gene: 6. The CDR3 has 14 residues. Here the CDR3 reads CASSPGQNREKLFF. In DNA, the CDR3 is TGTGCCAGCTCACCGGGACAGAATCGGGAAAAACTGTTTTTT.

V and J are TRBV4-1 and TRBJ1-1; unclear D gene. CDR1 and CDR2 from the germline V gene are MGHRA and YSYEKL. Trimming removed 4 bases from V and 1 base from J, with 10 bases in between. The CDR3 sequence is 14 residues long. The CDR3 region has the DNA TGCGCCAGCAGCCCAAGACTCTCGAACACTGAAGCTTTCTTT. This sequence encodes CASSPRLSNTEAFF.

This clone was observed a handful of times. V usage is TRBV25-1 and J usage is TRBJ2-1, with TRBD1 identical over 7 bases. V lost 6 bases to trimming and J lost 6 bases; unmatched junction nucleotides: 11. Germline V gene sequence: CDR1 MGHDK, CDR2 SYGVNS. CDR3 length equals 15 residues. The CDR3 is CASRQRGTVGNEQFF. The CDR3 nucleotides read TGTGCCAGCAGACAACGAGGGACAGTAGGCAATGAGCAGTTCTTC.

The chain recombines TRBV19 with TRBJ1-5; TRBD1 matches 7 bases. CDR3 length: 15 residues. V trimming: 1 base; J trimming: 5 bases; junction bases outside the gene matches: 5. Looked up from germline, CDR1 is LNHDA and CDR2 is SQIVND (reference sequence). CDR3 coding DNA: TGTGCCAGTAGTATAGGCGGCAGGGGGGATCAGCCCCAGCATTTT. This codes for CASSIGGRGDQPQHF.

This chain connects TRBV7-2 to TRBJ2-5; D perhaps matches TRBD2 (6 bases). Germline CDR1 and CDR2: SGHTA and FQGNSA. The CDR3 totals 15 residues. V was pared by 5 bases and J by 1 base, with 14 bases between. The CDR3 region has the DNA TGTGCCAGCAGCCGGGCCGGGGGAGGCCAAGAGACCCAGTACTTC. This codes for CASSRAGGGQETQYF.

The V call is TRBV5-6, the J call TRBJ1-4; the D gene is possibly TRBD1 (5 bases). The germline V gene encodes CDR1 SGHDT and CDR2 YYEEEE. The CDR3 has 16 residues. V lost 4 bases, J lost 3 bases, and 16 bases lay in between. Here the CDR3 reads CASSVTGELANEKLFF. CDR3 nucleotides: TGTGCCAGCAGCGTGACGGGGGAACTAGCTAATGAAAAACTGTTTTTT.

By sample fraction, this clone is medium-sized (0.01 to 0.1%). The chain is built from TRBV28 and TRBJ2-1, with D possibly TRBD2 on 5 matching bases. In germline, CDR1 is MDHEN, CDR2 SYDVKM. CDR3 length: 14 amino acids. The V gene lost 3 bases and the J gene lost 7 bases, with 13 bases spanning the gap. CDR3 bases: TGTGCCAGCAGTTTGGGAACTAGGGAGAATGAGCAGTTCTTC. This gives the protein CASSLGTRENEQFF.

This chain uses TRBV6-6 with TRBJ2-5; D possibly corresponds to TRBD2 (5 bases). There are 13 residues in the CDR3. Trimming shortened V by 6 bases and J by 5 bases, and 13 bases separated the two germline ends. CDR1 MNHNY and CDR2 SVGAGI come from the germline V gene (reference sequence). CDR3 in amino acids: CASRSKGGETQYF. The DNA for the CDR3 is TGTGCCAGCAGGTCCAAGGGCGGGGAGACCCAGTACTTC.

J is TRBJ2-7 and V is TRBV28, with D perhaps TRBD2 (6 bases). CDR3 length: 14 residues. V shed 5 bases and J shed 2 bases, with 13 bases lying between them. Germline CDR1 reads MDHEN; CDR2 reads SYDVKM. The CDR3: CASSGGTVPYEQYF. For the CDR3, the DNA is TGTGCCAGCAGTGGGGGGACGGTCCCCTACGAGCAGTACTTC.

This clone is a singleton in its sample. The J gene is TRBJ2-1, the V gene TRBV27; 7 bases fit TRBD1. Unmatched junction bases numbered 9, after V lost 5 bases and J lost 5 bases. In germline, CDR1 is MNHEY, CDR2 SMNVEV (reference sequence). The CDR3 is made up of 15 amino acids. CDR3 nucleotide sequence: TGTGCCAGCAGTACCCGGGACAGCCATAACAATGAGCAGTTCTTC. Translated: CASSTRDSHNNEQFF.

The chain uses TRBV5-8 and TRBJ1-1; D is undetermined. The CDR3 has 14 amino acids. V was trimmed by 4 bases and J by 1 base, leaving 11 bases between them. From germline, CDR1 is SGHTS and CDR2 YDEGEE. CDR3 DNA: TGTGCCAGCAGCGGCCGCCGGGGGAACACTGAAGCTTTCTTT. Translated: CASSGRRGNTEAFF.

This clone was observed a few times. This chain uses TRBV7-7 with TRBJ2-2; 12 bases match TRBD2. The V gene end was trimmed by 5 bases and the J gene end by 6 bases; junction bases not matched to a gene: 4. The germline V gene encodes CDR1 SSHAT and CDR2 FNYEAQ (reference sequence). CDR3 size: 15 residues. CDR3 residues: CASSPLAGGPGELFF. CDR3 nucleotide sequence: TGTGCCAGCAGCCCGCTAGCGGGGGGGCCCGGGGAGCTGTTTTTT.

This clone was detected only a few times. The V gene is TRBV7-9, the J gene TRBJ2-1, with 12 bases lining up with TRBD2. This CDR3 comprises 15 residues. The V segment lost 6 bases and the J segment 4 bases; nucleotides outside the gene matches: 4. The germline V gene encodes CDR1 SEHNR and CDR2 FQNEAQ (reference sequence). Here the CDR3 DNA reads TGTGCCAGCAGTTGGACTAGCGGGGAATACAATGAGCAGTTCTTC. Amino acids: CASSWTSGEYNEQFF. Full variable domain (missing parts from reference TRBV7-9 and TRBJ2-1): DTGVSQNPRHKITKRGQNVTFRCDPISEHNRLYWYRQTLGQGPEFLTYFQNEAQLEKSRLLSDRFSAERPKGSFSTLEIQRTEQGDSAMYLCASSWTSGEYNEQFFGPGTRLTVL.

V is TRBV19 and J is TRBJ1-6; a possible D gene is TRBD1 (6 bases). Germline V lookup: CDR1 LNHDA, CDR2 SQIVND (reference sequence). This CDR3 has 18 amino acids. The V end was cut by 5 bases, the J end by 10 bases, with 27 bases between. CDR3 sequence reads: CASSWSGGPQSGRSPLHF. The CDR3 nucleotides are TGTGCCAGTAGTTGGTCCGGGGGGCCCCAATCCGGGAGGTCACCCCTCCACTTT.